The table lists the clone carrying this TCR beta chain with a few counts. This specimen comes from a study of coeliac disease. Here immunoSEQ multiplex PCR was the method, and the copy in TCRdb shows in-frame clones only, minus some. Among 6,000 or so clones, less than 75% were seen once, and the ten largest hold 7.5% to 10%. The origin of this receptor is a man between 65 and 79 years old with active celiac disease. Sequencing used lymphocytes from the gut lamina propria.

For the CDR3, the DNA is TGTGCCAGCAGCTTAGGGACTAGCGGGAGTCGGGGCGAGCAGTACTTC. Amino acids: CASSLGTSGSRGEQYF. This chain connects TRBV7-8 to TRBJ2-7; TRBD2 aligns across 13 bases. V gave up 1 base and J gave up 6 bases; unmatched junction bases: 6. The CDR3 is 16 residues long. CDR1 SGHVS and CDR2 FQNEAQ come from the germline V gene.